Listed below are T cell receptor beta chains from one sample, sequenced in a study of vaccination effects on CD4 cells after COVID-19. Measured with immunoSEQ multiplex PCR; TCRdb has only the in-frame clones, and not every one. The sample has tens of thousands of clones, more than 60% seen once. These receptors lack a known antigen. Here the sequenced sample was CD4+ T cells from PBMCs cultured without peptide, taken after COVID-19 vaccination. The receptors derive from a human donor who received a COVID-19 vaccine. Each CDR3 is given with its conserved first and last residue. Each record gives: J gene, V gene, CDR3 protein.

>TRBJ2-5|TRBV25-1
CASSEFPGKETQYF
>TRBJ1-2|TRBV27
CASSLKGQTVLNYGYTF
>TRBJ2-6|TRBV7-9
CASSPRDRAHSGANVLTF
>TRBJ2-5|TRBV30
CAWSVQGFQYF
>TRBJ1-1|TRBV18
CASSPSWAEAFF
>TRBJ2-4|TRBV25-1
CASSDSGRVLNIQYF
>TRBJ2-1|TRBV2
CASSEAGGSYNEQFF
>TRBJ2-3|TRBV28
CASIGRGGRGKDTQYF
>TRBJ1-2|TRBV19
CASSGQNYGYTF
>TRBJ2-2|TRBV7-9
CASSSAGGSNTGELFF
>TRBJ1-2|TRBV4-2
CASSQDLTGGAWGYTF
>TRBJ1-5|TRBV5-5
CASSLYGQGDQPQHF
>TRBJ2-6|TRBV7-3
CASSLYTGATGANVLTF
>TRBJ1-2|TRBV5-1
CASSLGPRDSGSNYGYTF
>TRBJ2-3|TRBV7-2
CASSSTGGGIVTDTQYF
>TRBJ2-2|TRBV12-3/TRBV12-4
CASRARHTGELFF
>TRBJ2-6|TRBV24-1
CATSAKDSSGANVLTF
>TRBJ1-2|TRBV7-9
CASSLVPLSVWAGYTF
>TRBJ1-4|TRBV24-1
CATSDPGTGGEKLFF
>TRBJ1-4|TRBV11-1
CASSLGGSEKLFF
>TRBJ1-2|TRBV5-4
CASSLTGAGSYGYTF
>TRBJ2-5|TRBV18
CASSPFVQRETQYF
>TRBJ1-5|TRBV21-1
CASSKWGRADSSNQPQHF
>TRBJ2-2|TRBV19
CASSIVIQGTGELFF
>TRBJ2-1|TRBV6-2/TRBV6-3
CASSPPGLAGNEQFF
>TRBJ1-2|TRBV2
CASTYPGESNYGYTF
>TRBJ2-5|TRBV5-1
CASSLDPTSGGETQYF
>TRBJ1-6|TRBV7-9
CASSRDRGNSPLHF
>TRBJ2-2|TRBV6-2/TRBV6-3
CASSRLGAGELFF